This T cell receptor (beta chain) comes out of a study of blood T cell repertoires in COVID-19. Germline V gene data show CDR1 as SGHDT and CDR2 as YYEEEE. This CDR3 has 17 amino acids. Trimming shortened V by 3 bases and J by 0 bases, and 16 bases separated the two germline ends. Clones were read by immunoSEQ multiplex PCR, and TCRdb kept only the in-frame ones, dropping some. Here the sample spans approximately 140,000 clones, about 87% being singletons. This receptor was obtained from a human donor with COVID-19, enrolled during active disease. The donor label of this sample is uncertain. Sequenced input: peripheral blood. The chain recombines TRBV5-6 with TRBJ2-1, with D uncertain. The CDR3 sequence: CASSSPLRRSSYNEQFF. CDR3 coding DNA: TGTGCCAGCAGCTCGCCACTACGGCGAAGCTCCTACAATGAGCAGTTCTTC.